The clone carrying this T cell receptor beta chain was seen only once. Its antigen is as yet unknown. This table comes from immunoSEQ multiplex PCR, and its TCRdb copy is limited to in-frame clones, with some not included. The table lists about 140,000 clones, roughly nine tenths of them singletons, with 6.5% to 8% in the top ten. Trimming took 4 bases from V and 2 from J; bases not matched to a gene: 7. CDR1 is MNHEY, CDR2 SMNVEV, per germline (reference sequence). CDR3 length equals 16 residues. The data are from a study of T cell responses to AZD1222 COVID-19 vaccine. Study conclusions and caveats: Spike-wide coverage was observed for vaccine-associated CD4 TCRs, with dominant responses at 160-218 and 743-854.

This TCR was sampled from an adult who received the MenACWY meningococcal vaccine as a control. The source material was peripheral blood, sampled 28 days after the second dose of the MenACWY control vaccine. The rearrangement joins TRBV27 to TRBJ2-1; 8 nucleotides match TRBD2. The CDR3 region is CASSSTGTRAYNEQFF. CDR3 in DNA: TGTGCCAGCAGTTCAACCGGGACTAGGGCCTACAATGAGCAGTTCTTC.